Each of the 19 T cell receptor beta chains below was sequenced from the same sample in a study of T cells in Graves' hyperthyroidism and ophthalmopathy. From RNA transcripts, TCR beta CDR3 regions were amplified. The study used the HTBI primer set for a first-round RT-PCR of the TCR CDR3. MiXCR was run by TCRdb on the multiplex PCR reads, yielding one entry per CDR3 protein. The table records hundreds of thousands of distinct CDR3 sequences, more than 15% of them present only once. Sequenced sample: blood. All receptors derive from a woman younger than 30 with Graves' hyperthyroidism.

This clonotype was observed many times. The V and J genes are TRBV20-1 and TRBJ2-5, with D unclear. This CDR3 region has 14 residues. The germline V and J ends were trimmed by 3 bases and 5 bases, with 16 bases remaining between them. The germline gives CDR1 DFQATT, CDR2 SNEGSKA (reference sequence). CDR3 loop: CSASPALSWETQYF. CDR3 nucleotide sequence: TGCAGTGCTAGTCCGGCGCTAAGTTGGGAGACCCAGTACTTC.

The chain employs TRBV6-5 and TRBJ2-2; possible D gene TRBD1, 5 bases. V gave up 0 bases and J gave up 6 bases, with 11 bases separating them. The germline V gene encodes CDR1 MNHEY and CDR2 SVGAGI. This CDR3 has 15 amino acids. The CDR3, as DNA: TGTGCCAGCAGTTACTCGCCGGACACGGCCGGGGAGCTGTTTTTT. Translation: CASSYSPDTAGELFF.

This clonotype showed up many times. The chain uses TRBV5-1 and TRBJ2-1, with TRBD2 matching over 8 bases. CDR1 and CDR2 from the germline V gene are SGHRS and YFSETQ. CDR3 size: 17 residues. J lost 0 bases, V lost 0 bases, and 5 bases had no gene match. CDR3 DNA sequence: TGCGCCAGCAGCTTGGTGGCTAGCGGGCGCTCCTACAATGAGCAGTTCTTC. Its protein is CASSLVASGRSYNEQFF.

This clonotype was detected only a few times. Being one base from a much bigger clone, this may be a read error. The chain carries TRBV28 and TRBJ2-5; D may match TRBD1 or TRBD2 (5 bases each). Germline CDR1 MDHEN, CDR2 SYDVKM. This CDR3 has 14 residues. Trimming removed 6 bases at V and 2 bases at J, with 13 bases between. CDR3 in amino acids: CASRPRGGQETQYF. CDR3 DNA: TGTGCCAGCAGACCGAGGGGCGGGCAAGAGACCCAGTACTTC.

This clonotype was counted at least ten times. This chain uses TRBV18 with TRBJ2-7, with 7 bases identical to TRBD1. Germline lookup yields CDR1 KGHSH and CDR2 LQKENI. This CDR3 spans 17 amino acids. V lost 4 bases to trimming and J lost 5 bases; unmatched junction nucleotides: 17. For the CDR3, the DNA is TGTGCCAGCTCACATAAGGTAGGGGGCCGTAGTGACGACGAGCAGTACTTC. Amino acids: CASSHKVGGRSDDEQYF.

The chain carries TRBV12-3 or TRBV12-4 and TRBJ1-5, with no clear D. Trimming took 3 bases from V and 0 from J, leaving 6 bases between them. The length of the CDR3 is 14 residues. The CDR3 region has the DNA TGTGCCAGCAGTTTTAGCAGTAGCAATCAGCCCCAGCATTTT. Amino acids: CASSFSSSNQPQHF.

J is TRBJ2-5 and V is TRBV3-1; D gene ambiguous. Trimming took off 6 bases at V and 4 bases at J, with 9 bases between the two ends. This CDR3 has 12 amino acids. CDR1 is LGHDT, CDR2 YNNKEL, per germline (reference sequence). The DNA for the CDR3 is TGTGCCAGCAGTCAATCGGCAGAGACCCAGTACTTC. It specifies CASSQSAETQYF.

The CDR3: CSARDRLAGGLDTQYF. The DNA of the CDR3 is TGCAGTGCTAGAGATCGGCTAGCGGGGGGGCTGGATACGCAGTATTTT. This chain joins TRBV20-1 and TRBJ2-3, with 12 bases that match TRBD2. Unmatched junction bases numbered 7, after V lost 0 bases and J lost 6 bases. The CDR3 contains 16 residues. The germline CDR1 and CDR2 sequences are DFQATT and SNEGSKA (reference sequence).

The chain employs TRBV24-1 and TRBJ2-3, with 11 bases that match TRBD2. Germline V gives CDR1 KGHDR, CDR2 SFDVKD. V gave up 5 bases and J gave up 3 bases; unmatched junction bases: 6. The CDR3 is 16 residues long. The CDR3 DNA reads as TGTGCCACCAGTGGTGCGACTAGCGGGGCGACAGATACGCAGTATTTT. Its translation is CATSGATSGATDTQYF.

This clonotype was seen many times. The chain uses TRBV4-1 and TRBJ2-5; D is undetermined. Per germline, CDR1 MGHRA and CDR2 YSYEKL. V lost 0 bases, J lost 2 bases, and 13 bases lay in between. The CDR3 extends over 16 amino acids. The CDR3 bases are TGCGCCAGCAGCCAAGAACTTGTAGGCAGGCAAGAGACCCAGTACTTC. This gives the protein CASSQELVGRQETQYF.

This clonotype came up a few times. The chain has TRBV6-6 and TRBJ2-7, with 12 nucleotides matching TRBD1. J was trimmed by 4 bases and V by 2 bases; bases with no gene match: 12. The length of the CDR3 is 18 residues. Per the germline V gene, CDR1 is MNHNY and CDR2 is SVGAGI (reference sequence). The CDR3 region is CASSYGMRPGQGAYEQYF. The CDR3 nucleotides are TGTGCCAGCAGTTACGGTATGAGACCGGGACAGGGGGCTTACGAGCAGTACTTC.

This clonotype was counted only a few times. This chain uses TRBV11-2 with TRBJ2-2; the match to TRBD1 covers 7 bases. The junction had 8 bases not matched to a gene; V was cut back by 1 base and J by 6 bases. The CDR3 extends over 16 amino acids. Germline lookup yields CDR1 SGHAT and CDR2 FQNNGV. The CDR3 spells CASSLVETGRSGELFF. The CDR3 region has the DNA TGTGCCAGCAGCTTAGTTGAGACAGGGAGATCCGGGGAGCTGTTTTTT.

This clonotype appeared many times. The chain carries TRBV6-1 and TRBJ2-1, with a tentative D call TRBD2 (7 bases). V was shortened by 7 bases and J by 1 base, with 17 bases between the two germline ends. The germline CDR1 and CDR2 sequences are MNHNS and SASEGT. The CDR3 spans 16 residues. The CDR3 region is CASNFRGGQSYNEQFF. DNA of the CDR3: TGTGCCAGCAACTTCCGCGGGGGCCAGTCCTACAATGAGCAGTTCTTC.

The chain combines TRBV6-9 with TRBJ2-7, with 8 bases matching TRBD1. Germline lookup yields CDR1 MNHGY and CDR2 SVAAGI. V gave up 4 bases and J gave up 1 base; unmatched junction bases: 6. The CDR3 runs 15 residues. The CDR3 reads CASSSTGGSSYEQYF. CDR3 nucleotide sequence: TGTGCCAGCAGTTCCACAGGGGGGAGTTCCTACGAGCAGTACTTC.

The gene calls are TRBV12-3 or TRBV12-4 and TRBJ1-1; TRBD1 agrees at 7 bases. The CDR3 runs 14 residues. J was trimmed by 4 bases and V by 10 bases; bases with no gene match: 12. CDR3 coding DNA: TGTGCCATACGTCCAAAGACAGGGCCCACTGAAGCTTTCTTT. It translates to CAIRPKTGPTEAFF.

This clonotype was observed at least ten times. The CDR3 nucleotides are TGTGCCAGCAGTTCTCGTTCGGGGGCGGGCGCTAATGAAAAACTGTTTTTT. Its translation is CASSSRSGAGANEKLFF. V usage is TRBV27 and J usage is TRBJ1-4; tentative D call: TRBD1 (6 bases). Trimming took 4 bases from V and 3 from J, leaving 18 bases between them. Germline assignment: CDR1 MNHEY and CDR2 SMNVEV (reference sequence). This CDR3 has 17 amino acids.

The CDR3 bases are TGTGCCAGCAGTTTAAGGGGAAACTCTGGGGCCAACGTCCTGACTTTC. Amino acid sequence: CASSLRGNSGANVLTF. The chain employs TRBV28 and TRBJ2-6; possible D gene TRBD1, 5 bases. V dropped 2 bases and J dropped 0 bases, with 8 bases sitting between them. Germline V gene lookup returns CDR1 MDHEN and CDR2 SYDVKM. The CDR3 totals 16 residues.

There are many counts of this clonotype. The rearrangement links TRBV20-1 to TRBJ1-4; 7 bases match TRBD1. V lost 5 bases, J lost 5 bases, and 5 bases stayed unmatched. From germline, CDR1 is DFQATT and CDR2 SNEGSKA (reference sequence). CDR3 length: 13 amino acids. CDR3 coding DNA: TGCAGTGCTTCCGGGACAGCAAATGAAAAACTGTTTTTT. Protein product: CSASGTANEKLFF.

This clonotype has ten or more counts. The chain links TRBV6-8 to TRBJ2-7; TRBD2 is a possible D gene (6 bases). Germline V lookup: CDR1 MNHGY, CDR2 SAAAGT. The CDR3 loop spans 13 amino acids. The V and J ends lost 7 bases and 3 bases respectively, with 13 bases between them. The chain's CDR3 is CASTGRENYEQYF. Written as DNA, the CDR3 is TGTGCCAGCACGGGGCGGGAAAACTACGAGCAGTACTTC.